This T cell receptor (beta chain) was captured by sequencing in a study of blood T cells in healthy people across ages. A second roughly 7 to 11 cycle PCR used barcoded and J-beta primers. TCRdb re-analysed the 5' RACE reads in MiXCR, keeping a single row per CDR3 protein. The data show hundreds of thousands of distinct CDR3 sequences, with 58% seen just once and approximately 23% held by the top ten. The CDR3 runs 13 residues. Germline V CDR1 and CDR2: DFQATT, SNEGSKA (reference sequence). V was cut by 8 bases and J by 1 base, with 14 bases left in between. A few counts support this clonotype. The individuals who served as donors were healthy Caucasians living in Russia, aged about 6 to 100.

The V gene is TRBV20-1, the J gene TRBJ2-5, with D maybe TRBD2 (6 bases). Sequences were obtained from blood. This sequence was found in a man aged 25 to 40 in good health. The CDR3 DNA reads as TGCAGTCAACTTAGCGGAGTCCAAGAGACCCAGTACTTC. It specifies CSQLSGVQETQYF.